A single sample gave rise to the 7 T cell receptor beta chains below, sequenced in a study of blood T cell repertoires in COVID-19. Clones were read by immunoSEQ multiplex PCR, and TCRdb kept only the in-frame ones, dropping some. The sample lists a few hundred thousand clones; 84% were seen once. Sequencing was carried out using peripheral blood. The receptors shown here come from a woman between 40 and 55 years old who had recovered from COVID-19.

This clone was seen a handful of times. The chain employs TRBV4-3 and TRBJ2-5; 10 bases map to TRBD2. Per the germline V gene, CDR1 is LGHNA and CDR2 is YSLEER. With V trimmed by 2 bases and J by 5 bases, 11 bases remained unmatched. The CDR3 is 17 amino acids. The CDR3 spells CASSQWAPSGGGETQYF. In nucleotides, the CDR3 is TGCGCCAGCAGCCAATGGGCCCCTAGCGGGGGAGGGGAGACCCAGTACTTC.

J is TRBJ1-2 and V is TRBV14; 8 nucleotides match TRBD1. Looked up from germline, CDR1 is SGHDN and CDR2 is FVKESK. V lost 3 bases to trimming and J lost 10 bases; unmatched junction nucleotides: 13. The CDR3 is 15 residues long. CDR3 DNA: TGTGCCAGCAGCCAGGGACAGGCGCTCGGGAGTGACTACACCTTC. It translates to CASSQGQALGSDYTF.

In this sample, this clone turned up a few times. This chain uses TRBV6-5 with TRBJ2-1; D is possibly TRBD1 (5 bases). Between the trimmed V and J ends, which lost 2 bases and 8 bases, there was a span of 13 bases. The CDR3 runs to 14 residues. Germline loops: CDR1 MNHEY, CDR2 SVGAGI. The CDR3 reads CASSYIQQGDEQFF. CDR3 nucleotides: TGTGCCAGCAGTTACATCCAGCAGGGCGATGAGCAGTTCTTC.

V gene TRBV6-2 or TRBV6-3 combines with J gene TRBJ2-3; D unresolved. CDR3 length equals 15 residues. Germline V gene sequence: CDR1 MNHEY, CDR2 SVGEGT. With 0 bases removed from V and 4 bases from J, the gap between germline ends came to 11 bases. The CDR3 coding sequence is TGTGCCAGCAGTTACTCGAGTTTCGGAGCAGATACGCAGTATTTT. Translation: CASSYSSFGADTQYF.

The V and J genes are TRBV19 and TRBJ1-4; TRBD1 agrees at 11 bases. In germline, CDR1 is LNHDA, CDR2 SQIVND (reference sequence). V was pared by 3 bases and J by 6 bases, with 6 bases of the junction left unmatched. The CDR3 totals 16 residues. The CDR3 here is CASSIRRTGGDEKLFF. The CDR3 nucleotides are TGTGCCAGTAGTATCCGGCGGACAGGGGGCGATGAAAAACTGTTTTTT.

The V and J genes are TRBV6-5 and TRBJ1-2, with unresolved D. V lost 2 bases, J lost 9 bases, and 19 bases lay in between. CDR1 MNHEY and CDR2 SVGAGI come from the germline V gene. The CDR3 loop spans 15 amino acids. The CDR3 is CASSYNQISGMSYTF. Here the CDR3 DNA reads TGTGCCAGCAGTTACAATCAGATATCGGGTATGAGCTACACCTTC.

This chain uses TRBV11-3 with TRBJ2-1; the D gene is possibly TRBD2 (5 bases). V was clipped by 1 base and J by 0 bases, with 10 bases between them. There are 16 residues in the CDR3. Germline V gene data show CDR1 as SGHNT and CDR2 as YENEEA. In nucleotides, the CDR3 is TGTGCCAGCAGCTTAGGAGGGATTAGCTCCTACAATGAGCAGTTCTTC. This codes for CASSLGGISSYNEQFF.